Listed here is a single TCR beta chain. Its binding antigen is unknown. The input lacks base qualities; no much larger clone sits a single base away. This entry belongs to a study of Ad26.COV2.S vaccination and SARS-CoV-2 variants (dated by TCRdb to the early 2020s). With respect to the entire study: Vaccine-arm donors came from COV1001, a multicentre, randomized, double-blind, placebo-controlled phase I-IIa trial of Ad26.COV2.S in healthy adults. Ad26.COV2.S was given intramuscularly at 5x10^10 or 1x10^11 viral particles, as a single shot or as two shots 56 days apart. Blinding of investigators to trial group allocation was maintained during experiments and outcome assessment. Sequencing of the TCRbeta repertoire served to evaluate the specificity and breadth of SARS-CoV-2-reactive T cell receptors following Ad26.COV2.S vaccination. A total of around 32 samples were included in the TCR-sequenced set, comprising some 20 Ad26.COV2.S vaccine recipients, 5 placebo recipients and 8 SARS-CoV-2 convalescent individuals. Trial participants were randomized into five groups of five: low-dose or high-dose Ad26.COV2.S given once or twice, or placebo on both occasions. Study-wide conclusions, independent of this receptor: Substantial breadth of spike-specific CD8+ and CD4+ T cell responses was reported after vaccination. It was noted by the authors that total T cell responses may have been underestimated by the TCR breadth and depth analyses. Ad26.COV2.S recipients had higher spike-specific TCR breadth than placebo recipients (P = 0.0014). Vaccine and placebo recipients had comparable non-spike TCR breadth, which fits with the vaccine containing only spike. The study was not powered to compare responses between vaccine doses or regimens.

The immunoSEQ Assay was used to sequence TCRbeta CDR3 regions. After extraction, genomic DNA underwent amplification by bias-controlled multiplex PCR, followed by high-throughput sequencing. The authors' pipeline ran thus. Collapsing and filtering of sequences were performed to quantify the absolute abundance of each unique TCRbeta CDR3 region. T cell fraction was estimated by normalizing TCRbeta template counts to usable DNA, with usable DNA measured through amplification of reference genes found in all nucleated cells. Repertoire TCRs were annotated as SARS-CoV-2-specific when V gene, CDR3 amino acid sequence and J gene were exactly matched to a known reactive TCR set. The reference SARS-CoV-2 TCR set was obtained from MIRA and was filtered for enrichment in COVID-19-positive ImmuneCODE repertoires, whereby public or cross-reactive TCRs were removed. Using the MIRA antigens, annotated TCRs were further analysed by specific ORF or by position within an ORF. Breadth was defined as annotated unique rearrangements over total unique productive rearrangements; depth was the summed frequency of those rearrangements. Two-sided Wilcoxon rank-sum tests were applied when comparing TCR breadth between groups. What TCRdb holds here is the immuneACCESS table cut down to in-frame rearrangements. Part of the clones is not present; checked against another copy, under half of the missing clones reflect an unresolved V gene, and the others are unexplained. V and J calls and clone size follow that table, whereas D and trimming were derived from the DNA. Within this sample are approximately 420,000 clones, with about 85% of them counted one time only. The ten most abundant clones make up 3.5% of the sample.

Including the terminal cysteine and phenylalanine, the CDR3 comprises 14 residues. Only the CDR3 region is kept as DNA, spanning 42 bases read in frame from base 1. V is pared back by 6 bases and J by 5 bases, with 15 bases lying between the germline termini. CDR1 and CDR2 are drawn from the germline V gene: KGHDR, SFDVKD. The treatment or condition label here, explained by the study, means: around 19 received Ad26.COV2.S at low or high dose, single or two shots; 5 received placebo; per-sample allocation not given. For vaccine and placebo recipients, the sequenced repertoires came from samples collected on day 63 after the first injection. Cohort 1b enrolled roughly 25 adults aged 18-55 years at a single site in Boston, USA, between 29 July and 7 August 2020. Ad26.COV2.S was a replication-incompetent adenovirus type 26 vector that expressed a prefusion-stabilized SARS-CoV-2 spike protein derived from the original Wuhan strain.

The TCR was taken from a person aged 18-60 years who received the Ad26.COV2.S COVID-19 vaccine or a placebo. This chain joins TRBV24-1 to TRBJ1-2, with TRBD1 tentatively as D gene (5 bases match). The sample in question was peripheral blood, obtained in a trial of Ad26.COV2.S vaccine versus placebo. The DNA sequence is given as TGTGCCACCAGTCCCCCGACAGCGTATTATGGCTACACCTTC. This sequence encodes CATSPPTAYYGYTF.